This entry describes one T cell receptor (beta chain). Germline lookup yields CDR1 LNHDA and CDR2 SQIVND (reference sequence). V lost 3 bases and J lost 8, with 7 bases in between. The CDR3 sequence is 11 residues long. The data are from a study of blood T cell repertoires in COVID-19. The overall study: Spain, Italy and the United States supplied samples that represented acute and convalescent COVID-19. The analysed material was cDNA or gDNA that came from T cells, B-cell-depleted T cells, or PBMCs.

Original methodology: Nucleated cell number was recorded as an estimate derived from reference gene primer amplification. The table came from immunoSEQ multiplex PCR; TCRdb's copy has only in-frame clones and leaves some out. The V and J calls and clone size are taken from that table; D and trimming were inferred from the DNA. The profile shows 200,000 to 250,000 clones, approximately 80% of them singletons. The V call is TRBV19, the J call TRBJ1-2; the D is unclear. Sequencing used peripheral blood. The TCR originated in a woman aged 40 to 50 who had recovered from COVID-19. The chain's CDR3 is CASSIGVGYTF. The CDR3 coding sequence is TGTGCCAGTAGTATCGGAGTGGGCTACACCTTC.